What follows are 14 T cell receptor beta chains derived from one specimen sequenced in a study of T cell responses to AZD1222 COVID-19 vaccine. Produced via immunoSEQ multiplex PCR; TCRdb's table is partial and in-frame only. The data show approximately 100,000 clones, approximately 90% seen once. Source: peripheral blood, taken on day 0 of AZD1222 vaccination. These receptors were collected from an adult in good health.

The chain combines TRBV12-5 with TRBJ2-5; 9 nucleotides align to TRBD1. CDR1 is LGHNT, CDR2 FRNRAP, per germline. The CDR3 runs to 16 residues. The junction had 5 bases not matched to a gene; V was cut back by 2 bases and J by 1 base. CDR3 residues: CASGLSWTGVQETQYF. The CDR3 DNA follows: TGTGCTAGTGGTTTGAGTTGGACAGGGGTCCAAGAGACCCAGTACTTC. Full variable domain (outside the CDR3, taken from reference TRBV12-5 and TRBJ2-5): DARVTQTPRHKVTEMGQEVTMRCQPILGHNTVFWYRQTMMQGLELLAYFRNRAPLDDSGMPKDRFSAEMPDATLATLKIQPSEPRDSAVYFCASGLSWTGVQETQYFGPGTRLLVL.

This clone occurred once. The V and J genes are TRBV19 and TRBJ2-1; a possible D gene is TRBD1 (6 bases). Germline CDR1 reads LNHDA; CDR2 reads SQIVND (reference sequence). The length of the CDR3 is 17 residues. Trimming removed 1 base from V and 6 bases from J, with 19 bases in between. The CDR3 spells CASSIGRGGRGSNEQFF. The CDR3 nucleotides read TGTGCCAGTAGTATAGGTAGAGGAGGCAGGGGTAGCAATGAGCAGTTCTTC. The full variable domain, rest sourced from reference TRBV19 and TRBJ2-1, is DGGITQSPKYLFRKEGQNVTLSCEQNLNHDAMYWYRQDPGQGLRLIYYSQIVNDFQKGDIAEGYSVSREKKESFPLTVTSAQKNPTAFYLCASSIGRGGRGSNEQFFGPGTRLTVL.

The chain links TRBV19 to TRBJ1-6; D is unresolved. The V gene's germline CDR1 is LNHDA and CDR2 SQIVND (reference sequence). This CDR3 spans 14 amino acids. Between the trimmed V and J ends, which lost 7 bases and 7 bases, there was a span of 14 bases. CDR3: CASKNAGGNSPLHF. The CDR3 nucleotides are TGTGCCAGTAAGAATGCAGGAGGAAATTCACCCCTCCACTTT.

For the CDR3, the DNA is TGTGCCAGCAAAGAACAGGCATACACAGATACGCAGTATTTT. Amino acid sequence: CASKEQAYTDTQYF. The chain employs TRBV6-4 and TRBJ2-3; a weak D match, TRBD1 (5 bases). The CDR3 runs 14 residues. V was cut by 7 bases and J by 2 bases, with 13 bases left in between. The germline V gene has CDR1 MRHNA and CDR2 SNTAGT.

CDR3 in DNA: TGTGCCAGTAGTATCGGGGGGCGCCGCTATGGCTACACCTTC. Translation gives CASSIGGRRYGYTF. This chain connects TRBV19 to TRBJ1-2, with a weak D call TRBD1 (6 bases). Deletions cut 3 bases from V and 4 bases from J, with 12 bases between. This CDR3 has 14 amino acids. Germline CDR1 is LNHDA and CDR2 is SQIVND (reference sequence).

J is TRBJ1-2 and V is TRBV6-1; 8 bases match TRBD1. Unmatched junction bases numbered 11, after V lost 1 base and J lost 4 bases. CDR3 length equals 17 residues. Germline CDR1 MNHNS, CDR2 SASEGT. CDR3 DNA: TGTGCCAGCAGTGAAGGGACAGGGCGTTCCCTAGTCTATGGCTACACCTTC. It encodes CASSEGTGRSLVYGYTF.

V is TRBV6-5 and J is TRBJ1-5, with no clear D. The V and J ends lost 0 bases and 9 bases respectively, with 9 bases between them. The CDR3 sequence is 13 residues long. CDR1 and CDR2 (germline): MNHEY, SVGAGI. The CDR3 bases are TGTGCCAGCAGTTACTCGAACACGGCGCCCCAGCATTTT. Amino acid sequence: CASSYSNTAPQHF.

V usage is TRBV27 and J usage is TRBJ2-1; either TRBD1 or TRBD2 may fit D (7 bases each). Germline values: CDR1 MNHEY, CDR2 SMNVEV (reference sequence). The CDR3 extends over 16 amino acids. V lost 3 bases and J lost 6, with 18 bases in between. In nucleotides, the CDR3 is TGTGCCAGCAGTTTCGTACAGGGGACTACTAGCAATGAGCAGTTCTTC. It codes for CASSFVQGTTSNEQFF.

V and J are TRBV5-6 and TRBJ1-4, with D possibly matching TRBD1 (5 bases). The CDR3 length is 14 residues. Germline V gene lookup returns CDR1 SGHDT and CDR2 YYEEEE. The V end lost 3 bases, the J end lost 7 bases, and 13 bases lay between the germline ends. CDR3 sequence: CASSSGLGGEKLFF. CDR3 coding DNA: TGTGCCAGCAGCTCGGGTTTGGGGGGTGAAAAACTGTTTTTT.

The chain uses TRBV2 and TRBJ1-2; 7 bases agree with TRBD1. CDR3 length: 14 residues. CDR1 is SNHLY, CDR2 FYNNEI, per germline. V gave up 5 bases and J gave up 4 bases; unmatched junction bases: 7. CDR3 nucleotide sequence: TGTGCCAGCAGTCGACAGGGCATAATCTATGGCTACACCTTC. Its protein product is CASSRQGIIYGYTF. Combining the CDR3 with reference TRBV2 and TRBJ1-2 gives the whole variable domain EPEVTQTPSHQVTQMGQEVILRCVPISNHLYFYWYRQILGQKVEFLVSFYNNEISEKSEIFDDQFSVERPDGSNFTLKIRSTKLEDSAMYFCASSRQGIIYGYTFGSGTRLTVV.

The chain links TRBV7-2 to TRBJ2-7; TRBD2 agrees at 9 bases. This CDR3 is 15 amino acids long. V gave up 3 bases and J gave up 2 bases; unmatched junction bases: 5. The germline V gene has CDR1 SGHTA and CDR2 FQGNSA. The CDR3 sequence is CASSFSGGLTYEQYF. The CDR3 region has the DNA TGTGCCAGCAGCTTTAGCGGGGGCCTCACCTACGAGCAGTACTTC. Supplemented by reference TRBV7-2 and TRBJ2-7, the full variable domain reads GAGVSQSPSNKVTEKGKDVELRCDPISGHTALYWYRQSLGQGLEFLIYFQGNSAPDKSGLPSDRFSAERTGGSVSTLTIQRTQQEDSAVYLCASSFSGGLTYEQYFGPGTRLTVT.

The gene calls are TRBV28 and TRBJ2-7, with 7 bases lining up with TRBD2. V dropped 5 bases and J dropped 2; count of bases not matched to a gene: 12. CDR1 is MDHEN and CDR2 is SYDVKM in the germline V gene. The CDR3 sequence is 16 residues long. The CDR3 here is CASSDPRGGVTYEQYF. The CDR3 DNA is TGTGCCAGCAGTGACCCTCGGGGAGGGGTGACCTACGAGCAGTACTTC.

This clone was counted once. This chain joins TRBV19 and TRBJ2-1, with TRBD2 matching 7 bases. This CDR3 is 13 amino acids long. V was pared by 7 bases and J by 7 bases, with 7 bases of the junction left unmatched. Germline V gene lookup returns CDR1 LNHDA and CDR2 SQIVND (reference sequence). Here the CDR3 DNA reads TGTGCCAGTAATTGGGGCGGGAGAAATGAGCAGTTCTTC. As protein: CASNWGGRNEQFF.

The rearrangement joins TRBV5-1 to TRBJ2-7, with D perhaps being TRBD1 or TRBD2 (6 bases each). The CDR3 runs to 17 residues. The germline V and J ends were trimmed by 4 bases and 0 bases, with 20 bases remaining between them. Germline V gives CDR1 SGHRS, CDR2 YFSETQ. The DNA for the CDR3 is TGCGCCAGCAGCCTCCACGGGGGCCAGTGGGGCTCCTACGAGCAGTACTTC. Its translation is CASSLHGGQWGSYEQYF.